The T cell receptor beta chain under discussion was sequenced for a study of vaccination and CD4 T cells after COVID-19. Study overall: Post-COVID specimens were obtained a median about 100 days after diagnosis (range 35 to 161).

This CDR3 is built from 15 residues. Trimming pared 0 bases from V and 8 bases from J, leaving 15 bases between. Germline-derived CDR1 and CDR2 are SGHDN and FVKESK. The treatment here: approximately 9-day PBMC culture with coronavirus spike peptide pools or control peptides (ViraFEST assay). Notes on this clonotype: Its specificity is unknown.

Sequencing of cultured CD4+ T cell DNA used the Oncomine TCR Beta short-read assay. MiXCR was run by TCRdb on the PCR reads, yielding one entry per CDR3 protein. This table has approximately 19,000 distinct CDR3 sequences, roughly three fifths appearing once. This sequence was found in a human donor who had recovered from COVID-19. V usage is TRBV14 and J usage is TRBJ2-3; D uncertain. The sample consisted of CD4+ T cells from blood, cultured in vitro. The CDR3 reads CASSQDLASIGTQYF. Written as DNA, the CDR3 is TGTGCCAGCAGCCAAGATCTCGCCTCCATCGGTACGCAGTATTTT.